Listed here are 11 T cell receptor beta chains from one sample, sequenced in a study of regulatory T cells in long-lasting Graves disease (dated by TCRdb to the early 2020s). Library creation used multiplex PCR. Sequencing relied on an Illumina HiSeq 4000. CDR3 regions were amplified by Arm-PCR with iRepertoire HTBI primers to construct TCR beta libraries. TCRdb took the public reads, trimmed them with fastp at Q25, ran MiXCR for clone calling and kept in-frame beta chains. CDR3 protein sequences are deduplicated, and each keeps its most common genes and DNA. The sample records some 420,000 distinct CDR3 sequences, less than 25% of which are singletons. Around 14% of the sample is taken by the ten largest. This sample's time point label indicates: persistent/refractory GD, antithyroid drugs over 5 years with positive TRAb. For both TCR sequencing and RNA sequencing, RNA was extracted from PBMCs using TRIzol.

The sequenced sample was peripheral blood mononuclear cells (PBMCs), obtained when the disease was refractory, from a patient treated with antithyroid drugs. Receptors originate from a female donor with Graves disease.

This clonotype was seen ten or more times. CDR3 bases: TGTGCCAGCAGCCCGTTGCGCATAGGGGAGACCCAGTACTTC. Translation: CASSPLRIGETQYF. The rearrangement links TRBV11-2 to TRBJ2-5, with D hard to call. The CDR3 loop spans 14 amino acids. The germline CDR1 and CDR2 sequences are SGHAT and FQNNGV. The germline V and J ends were trimmed by 5 bases and 5 bases, with 15 bases remaining between them.

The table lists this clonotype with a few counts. The CDR3 region has the DNA TGCAGTGCTTCCGGGGGCGGGGACTCCTACGAGCAGTACTTC. Amino acids: CSASGGGDSYEQYF. This chain joins TRBV20-1 and TRBJ2-7; possibly TRBD1 or TRBD2 for D (6 bases each). This CDR3 is built from 14 residues. V lost 5 bases to trimming and J lost 0 bases, with 14 bases between them. The V gene's germline CDR1 is DFQATT and CDR2 SNEGSKA (reference sequence).

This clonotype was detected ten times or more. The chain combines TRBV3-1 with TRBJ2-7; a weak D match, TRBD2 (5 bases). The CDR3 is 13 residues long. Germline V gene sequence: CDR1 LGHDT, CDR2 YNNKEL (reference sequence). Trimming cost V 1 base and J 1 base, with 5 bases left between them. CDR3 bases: TGTGCCAGCAGCCAAGGACTATCCTACGAGCAGTACTTC. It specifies CASSQGLSYEQYF.

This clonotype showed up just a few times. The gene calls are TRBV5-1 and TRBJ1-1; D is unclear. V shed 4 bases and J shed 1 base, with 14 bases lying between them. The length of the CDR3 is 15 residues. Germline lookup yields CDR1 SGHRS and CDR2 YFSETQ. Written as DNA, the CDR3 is TGCGCCAGCAGCATGGACCCTTTAGGGAACACTGAAGCTTTCTTT. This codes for CASSMDPLGNTEAFF.

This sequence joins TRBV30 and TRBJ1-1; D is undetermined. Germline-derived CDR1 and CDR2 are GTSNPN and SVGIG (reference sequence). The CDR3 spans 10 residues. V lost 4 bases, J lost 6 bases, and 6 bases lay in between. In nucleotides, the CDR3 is TGTGCCTGGAAGTCGTCTGAAGCTTTCTTT. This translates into CAWKSSEAFF.

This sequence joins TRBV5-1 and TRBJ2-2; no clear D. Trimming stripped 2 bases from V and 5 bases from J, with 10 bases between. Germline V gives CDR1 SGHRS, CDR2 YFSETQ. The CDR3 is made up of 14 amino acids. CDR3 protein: CASSFIAETGELFF. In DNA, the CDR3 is TGCGCCAGCAGCTTTATTGCGGAAACCGGGGAGCTGTTTTTT.

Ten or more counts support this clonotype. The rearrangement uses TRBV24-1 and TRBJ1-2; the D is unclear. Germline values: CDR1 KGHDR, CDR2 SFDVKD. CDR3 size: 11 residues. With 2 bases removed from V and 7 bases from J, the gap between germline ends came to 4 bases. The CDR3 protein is CATSDWIGYTF. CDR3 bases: TGTGCCACCAGTGATTGGATTGGCTACACCTTC.

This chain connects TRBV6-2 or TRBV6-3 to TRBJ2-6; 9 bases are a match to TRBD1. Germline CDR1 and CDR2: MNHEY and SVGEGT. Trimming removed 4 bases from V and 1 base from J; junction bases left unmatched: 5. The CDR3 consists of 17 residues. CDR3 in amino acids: CASSWTGANSGANVLTF. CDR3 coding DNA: TGTGCCAGCAGTTGGACAGGGGCCAATTCTGGGGCCAACGTCCTGACTTTC.

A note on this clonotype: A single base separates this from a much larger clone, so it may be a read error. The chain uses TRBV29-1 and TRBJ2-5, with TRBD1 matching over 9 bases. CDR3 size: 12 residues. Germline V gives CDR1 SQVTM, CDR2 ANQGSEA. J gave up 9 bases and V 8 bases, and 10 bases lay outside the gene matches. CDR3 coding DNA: TGCAGCACCACTAGGGGGACAGGGCCCCAGTACTTC. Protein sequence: CSTTRGTGPQYF. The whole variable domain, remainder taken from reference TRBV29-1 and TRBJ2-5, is SAVISQKPSRDICQRGTSLTIQCQVDSQVTMMFWYRQQPGQSLTLIATANQGSEATYESGFVIDKFPISRPNLTFSTLTVSNMSPEDSSIYLCSTTRGTGPQYFGPGTRLLVL.

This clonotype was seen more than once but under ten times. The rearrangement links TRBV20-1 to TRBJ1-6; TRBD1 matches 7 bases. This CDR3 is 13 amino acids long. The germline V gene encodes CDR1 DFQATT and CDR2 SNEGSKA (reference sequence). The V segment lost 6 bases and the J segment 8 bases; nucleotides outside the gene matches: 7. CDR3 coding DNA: TGCAGTGCCCAAGCAGGGGGGGATTCACCCCTCCACTTT. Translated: CSAQAGGDSPLHF.

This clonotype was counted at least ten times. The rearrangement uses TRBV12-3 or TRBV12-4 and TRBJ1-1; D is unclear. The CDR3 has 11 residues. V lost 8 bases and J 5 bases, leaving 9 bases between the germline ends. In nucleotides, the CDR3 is TGTGCCAGCGCAAGGGTTACTGAAGCTTTCTTT. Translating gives CASARVTEAFF.